A single sample gave rise to the 32 T cell receptor beta chains below, sequenced in a study of T cell clusters in autoimmune cytopenias. TRB was amplified by touch-down multiplex PCR, primer pools A and B combined. From its re-call of the multiplex PCR reads, TCRdb lists each CDR3 protein once, without DNA. The sample totals approximately 10,000 distinct CDR3 sequences. Each sample's input was 250 ng genomic DNA, about 38,000 genome equivalents. The specimen sequenced was peripheral blood. These receptors all come from a human donor with an autoimmune cytopenia or autoimmune hepatitis (not recorded which).

Measured by frequency, this clonotype is medium-sized. The rearrangement joins TRBV27 to TRBJ1-2; as DNA is missing, the TRBD1 call by TCRdb cannot be tested. CDR1 and CDR2 from the germline V gene are MNHEY and SMNVEV (reference sequence). CDR3 length: 14 residues. CDR3 sequence: CASSRQGLSYGYTF.

The rearrangement joins TRBV5-1 to TRBJ1-1; TCRdb designates TRBD1, a call that cannot be tested without DNA. The CDR3 contains 15 residues. CDR1 SGHRS and CDR2 YFSETQ come from the germline V gene. The CDR3 protein is CASSFQSGLNTEAFF. Variable domain in full (rest from reference TRBV5-1 and TRBJ1-1): KAGVTQTPRYLIKTRGQQVTLSCSPISGHRSVSWYQQTPGQGLQFLFEYFSETQRNKGNFPGRFSGRQFSNSRSEMNVSTLELGDSALYLCASSFQSGLNTEAFFGQGTRLTVV.

Its frequency marks this clonotype as medium-sized. This chain uses TRBV6-5 with TRBJ1-1; the TCRdb D gene call, TRBD1, has no DNA to confirm it. This CDR3 region has 14 residues. Germline V gene sequence: CDR1 MNHEY, CDR2 SVGAGI. Here the CDR3 reads CASSYSGQGGDAFF.

The chain has TRBV19 and TRBJ1-5. The CDR3 extends over 12 amino acids. Germline CDR1 LNHDA, CDR2 SQIVND (reference sequence). The CDR3 loop is CASNGQRWPQHF.

Frequency places this clonotype as medium-sized. This chain's CDR3 is CASSRGQGPYNEQFF. V gene TRBV6-5 combines with J gene TRBJ2-1. CDR3 length: 15 amino acids. Germline CDR1 and CDR2: MNHEY and SVGAGI.

In terms of frequency, this clonotype is medium-sized (0.01 to 0.1%). The rearrangement uses TRBV6-5 and TRBJ1-6; TCRdb names TRBD1, which stays unverified in the absence of DNA. Germline loops: CDR1 MNHEY, CDR2 SVGAGI. This CDR3 comprises 13 residues. This CDR3 is CASSDRGNSPLHF.

This clonotype shows up as medium-sized by frequency. The V call is TRBV6-2 or TRBV6-3, the J call TRBJ2-3; TCRdb proposes TRBD2, but this gene call is untestable without DNA. Per the germline V gene, CDR1 is MNHEY and CDR2 is SVGEGT. This CDR3 contains 15 residues. The CDR3 here is CASRSGGRSTDTQYF.

The chain carries TRBV19 and TRBJ1-5; TCRdb gives TRBD1 as the D gene, but with no DNA this cannot be confirmed. This CDR3 contains 14 residues. Germline CDR1 reads LNHDA; CDR2 reads SQIVND (reference sequence). The CDR3 sequence: CASKQGSFNQPQHF.

Frequency places this clonotype as medium-sized. The CDR3 protein is CASSLGPNTEAFF. V and J are TRBV12-3 or TRBV12-4 and TRBJ1-1. The CDR3 is 13 amino acids.

This clonotype registers medium-sized (0.01 to 0.1%) by frequency. The chain carries TRBV27 and TRBJ2-3; checking the TCRdb D call of TRBD1 is not possible without DNA. Germline-derived CDR1 and CDR2 are MNHEY and SMNVEV (reference sequence). The CDR3 loop spans 14 amino acids. The CDR3 loop is CASRRTGGADTQYF.

In terms of frequency, this clonotype is medium-sized. The rearrangement links TRBV19 to TRBJ1-5; TCRdb names TRBD1, which stays unverified in the absence of DNA. The CDR3 covers 12 residues. The V gene's germline CDR1 is LNHDA and CDR2 SQIVND (reference sequence). The CDR3 region is CASSIPGASQHF.

This clonotype counts as medium-sized by frequency. This sequence joins TRBV15 and TRBJ2-2. Germline V CDR1 and CDR2: LNHNV, YYDKDF (reference sequence). The CDR3 spans 14 residues. CDR3 amino acids: CATSFGANTGELFF.

This clonotype shows up as medium-sized (0.01 to 0.1%) by frequency. The chain combines TRBV18 with TRBJ2-7; there is no DNA to check the TCRdb D call of TRBD2. The CDR3 is 14 residues long. Germline loops: CDR1 KGHSH, CDR2 LQKENI. The CDR3 region is CASSPPWTAGEQYF.

Its frequency marks this clonotype as medium-sized. This chain joins TRBV27 and TRBJ2-7; TCRdb indicates TRBD1, and absent DNA this call remains unverified. CDR1 is MNHEY and CDR2 is SMNVEV in the germline V gene (reference sequence). The CDR3 is made up of 14 amino acids. CDR3 residues: CASSSWDSSYEQYF.

This clonotype is classed as medium-sized by frequency. This chain uses TRBV13 with TRBJ2-5. The CDR3 totals 13 residues. Germline V CDR1 and CDR2: PRHDT, FYEKMQ (reference sequence). The chain's CDR3 is CASSLSSIETQYF.

The rearrangement links TRBV20-1 to TRBJ2-1; TCRdb reports TRBD2, a call that lacks DNA to check it against. Germline V CDR1 and CDR2: DFQATT, SNEGSKA (reference sequence). CDR3 length equals 16 residues. CDR3 in amino acids: CSASDSGVSSYNEQFF.

The V call is TRBV12-3 or TRBV12-4, the J call TRBJ2-5; TCRdb calls TRBD1, which cannot be checked without DNA. The CDR3 consists of 13 residues. The CDR3 protein is CASSPRQGETQYF.

CDR3 amino acids: CASSYRHTGAGNTEAFF. The V call is TRBV6-5, the J call TRBJ1-1; TCRdb indicates TRBD1, and absent DNA this call remains unverified. The CDR3 has 17 residues. The germline V gene has CDR1 MNHEY and CDR2 SVGAGI.

The genes are TRBV5-1 and TRBJ2-5; TCRdb gives TRBD1 as the D gene, but with no DNA this cannot be confirmed. Germline V lookup: CDR1 SGHRS, CDR2 YFSETQ. The CDR3 sequence is 15 residues long. The CDR3 sequence is CASSLEQGAIETQYF. Using reference TRBV5-1 and TRBJ2-5 for the parts outside the CDR3, the full variable domain is KAGVTQTPRYLIKTRGQQVTLSCSPISGHRSVSWYQQTPGQGLQFLFEYFSETQRNKGNFPGRFSGRQFSNSRSEMNVSTLELGDSALYLCASSLEQGAIETQYFGPGTRLLVL.

This sequence joins TRBV18 and TRBJ2-3; without DNA, the TCRdb call of TRBD1 cannot be checked. The CDR3 is 14 amino acids. CDR1 KGHSH and CDR2 LQKENI come from the germline V gene. The CDR3 sequence: CASSAGAARDTQYF. The full variable domain, its missing parts supplied by reference TRBV18 and TRBJ2-3, is NAGVMQNPRHLVRRRGQEARLRCSPMKGHSHVYWYRQLPEEGLKFMVYLQKENIIDESGMPKERFSAEFPKEGPSILRIQQVVRGDSAAYFCASSAGAARDTQYFGPGTRLTVL.

The chain is built from TRBV4-3 and TRBJ2-1. The germline gives CDR1 LGHNA, CDR2 YSLEER. The CDR3 contains 15 residues. CDR3 sequence reads: CASSQGTDSYNEQFF.

J is TRBJ2-1 and V is TRBV5-1; lacking DNA, the TRBD1 call made by TCRdb goes unchecked. This CDR3 has 16 residues. Germline V gene lookup returns CDR1 SGHRS and CDR2 YFSETQ. CDR3: CASSPTGQGSHNEQFF.

This clonotype is called medium-sized based on its frequency. J is TRBJ2-7 and V is TRBV6-5; the TCRdb D gene call, TRBD1, has no DNA to confirm it. Germline V lookup: CDR1 MNHEY, CDR2 SVGAGI. The CDR3 totals 15 residues. The CDR3 is CASRGDRGSSYEQYF.

The J gene is TRBJ2-3, the V gene TRBV7-9; TCRdb reports TRBD1, a call that lacks DNA to check it against. Germline V gene sequence: CDR1 SEHNR, CDR2 FQNEAQ (reference sequence). The CDR3 extends over 14 amino acids. This CDR3 reads CASSFGAGADTQYF.

This chain links TRBV6-4 with TRBJ1-2. The CDR3 loop spans 12 amino acids. Looked up from germline, CDR1 is MRHNA and CDR2 is SNTAGT. The CDR3 sequence: CASSDGVSGYTF.

The chain joins TRBV6-5 to TRBJ1-1; there is no DNA to check the TCRdb D call of TRBD1. This CDR3 has 14 residues. Germline assignment: CDR1 MNHEY and CDR2 SVGAGI. CDR3 residues: CASRRDRFVTEAFF.

The gene calls are TRBV10-3 and TRBJ2-1; TCRdb picks TRBD1, but there is no DNA to check that call. The germline CDR1 and CDR2 sequences are ENHRY and SYGVKD. The CDR3 contains 16 residues. The CDR3 region is CAIKINAGPSYNEQFF.

By frequency, this clonotype is medium-sized (0.01 to 0.1%). The chain combines TRBV6-4 with TRBJ2-1; the TCRdb D gene call, TRBD2, has no DNA to confirm it. The germline gives CDR1 MRHNA, CDR2 SNTAGT. This CDR3 region has 17 residues. The CDR3 reads CASSPSPYRGGPNEQFF.

The chain links TRBV18 to TRBJ2-1; the TRBD2 assignment by TCRdb is unverifiable without DNA. Germline lookup yields CDR1 KGHSH and CDR2 LQKENI. This CDR3 has 17 amino acids. CDR3 region: CASSPPAGRLAVNEQFF.

The chain employs TRBV20-1 and TRBJ1-4; the TRBD1 assignment by TCRdb is unverifiable without DNA. CDR1 DFQATT and CDR2 SNEGSKA come from the germline V gene (reference sequence). The CDR3 spans 13 residues. The CDR3 region is CSARVSGGGKLFF.

This rearrangement joins TRBV18 to TRBJ2-7; TCRdb selects TRBD1, and the lack of DNA leaves this call unchecked. The germline V gene encodes CDR1 KGHSH and CDR2 LQKENI. The CDR3 contains 14 residues. The CDR3 region is CASSPRQSGAEQYF.

V gene TRBV5-1 combines with J gene TRBJ2-3; TCRdb's assignment of TRBD1 cannot be checked, as there is no DNA. The CDR3 runs to 17 residues. Germline V gene data show CDR1 as SGHRS and CDR2 as YFSETQ. CDR3 sequence: CASSGTTGAAGTDTQYF.